This T cell receptor beta chain was retrieved from a study of blood T cells in healthy people across ages. A second PCR, run for roughly 7 to 11 cycles, used a sample-barcoded 5' primer plus a J-beta primer mix. Paired-end reads containing CDR3 totaled no fewer than 2.5 million for each sample. TCRdb re-analysed the 5' RACE reads in MiXCR, keeping a single row per CDR3 protein. Here the sample spans about 620,000 distinct CDR3 sequences, 52% being singletons. Of note for this clonotype: This could be a read error, since a much larger clone is one nucleotide away.

The receptor was derived from an elderly woman in good health. Sequencing input: blood.

CDR3 sequence: CASSPGGTETRYF. The CDR3 DNA reads as TGTGCCAGCAGCCCCGGGGGGACAGAGACCCGGTACTTC. This chain joins TRBV7-2 and TRBJ2-5, with D possibly called TRBD1 or TRBD2 (7 bases each). From germline, CDR1 is SGHTA and CDR2 FQGNSA. The CDR3 totals 13 residues.